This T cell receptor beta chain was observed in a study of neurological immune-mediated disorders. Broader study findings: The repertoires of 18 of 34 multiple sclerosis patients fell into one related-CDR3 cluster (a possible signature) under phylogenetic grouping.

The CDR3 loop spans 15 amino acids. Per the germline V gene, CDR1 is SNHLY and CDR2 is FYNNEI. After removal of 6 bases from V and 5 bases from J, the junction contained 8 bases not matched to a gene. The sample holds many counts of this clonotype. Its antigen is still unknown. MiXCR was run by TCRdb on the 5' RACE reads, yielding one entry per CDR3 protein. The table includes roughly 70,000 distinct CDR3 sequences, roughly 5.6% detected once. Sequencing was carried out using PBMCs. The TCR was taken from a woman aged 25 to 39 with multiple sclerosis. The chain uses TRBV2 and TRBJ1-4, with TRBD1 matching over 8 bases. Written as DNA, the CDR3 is TGTGCCAGCAGCCCCGGGACAGGTGGGAATGAAAAACTGTTTTTT. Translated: CASSPGTGGNEKLFF.